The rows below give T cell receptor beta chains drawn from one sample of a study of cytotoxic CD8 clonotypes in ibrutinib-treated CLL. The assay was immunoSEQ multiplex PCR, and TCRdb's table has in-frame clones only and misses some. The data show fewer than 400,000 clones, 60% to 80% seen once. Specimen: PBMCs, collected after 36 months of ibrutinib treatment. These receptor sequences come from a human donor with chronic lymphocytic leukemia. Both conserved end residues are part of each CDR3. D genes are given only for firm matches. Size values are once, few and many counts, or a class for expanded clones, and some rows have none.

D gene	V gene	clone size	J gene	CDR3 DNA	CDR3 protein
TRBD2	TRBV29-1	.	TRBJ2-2	TGCAGCGTAACCAGCGGGAGTGCTCATGGGGAGCTGTTTTTT	CSVTSGSAHGELFF
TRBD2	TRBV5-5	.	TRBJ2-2	TGTGCCAGCAGCTTGGTGGGACTAGCGGGAGGCACCAACACCGGGGAGCTGTTTTTT	CASSLVGLAGGTNTGELFF
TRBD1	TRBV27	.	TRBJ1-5	TGTGCCAGCAGTTACAGGGGGAGAAATCAGCCCCAGCATTTT	CASSYRGRNQPQHF
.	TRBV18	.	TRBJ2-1	TGTGCCAGCTCACCCCCTCACACCGGCGCTGGGCAGTTCTTC	CASSPPHTGAGQFF
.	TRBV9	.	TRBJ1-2	TGTGCCAGCAGCTTAACGGGCATCTATGGCTACACCTTC	CASSLTGIYGYTF
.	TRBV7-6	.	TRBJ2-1	TGTGCCAGCAGCCCCCATACCTTTGGGGAGCAGTTCTTC	CASSPHTFGEQFF
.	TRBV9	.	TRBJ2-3	TGTGCCGGCAGCCGGGACATCTCCACAGATACGCAGTATTTT	CAGSRDISTDTQYF
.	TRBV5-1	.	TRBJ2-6	TGCGCCAGCAGCTTGGCCTTCACCCATAACTCTGGGGCCAACGTCCTGACTTTC	CASSLAFTHNSGANVLTF
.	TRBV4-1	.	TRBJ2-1	TGCGCCAGCAGCCAAGTAGGGCTCTCCTTATACAATGAGCAGTTCTTC	CASSQVGLSLYNEQFF
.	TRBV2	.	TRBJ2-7	TGTGCCAGCAGTGAAGCGCTGGTTCCGCAGGGACAGTACTTC	CASSEALVPQGQYF
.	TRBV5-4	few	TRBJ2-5	TGTGCCAGCAGCACCCAACATCCTCTCCAAGAGACCCAGTACTTC	CASSTQHPLQETQYF
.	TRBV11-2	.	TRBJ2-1	TGTGCCAGCAGCTTAGCAGGGGGGGGTGAGCAGTTCTTC	CASSLAGGGEQFF
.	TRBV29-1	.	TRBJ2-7	TGCAGCGGATCCGGGACAGGGAGCGGGAGCGAGCAGTACTTC	CSGSGTGSGSEQYF
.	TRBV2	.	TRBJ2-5	TGTGCCACCAGAGATGGCCGGACATGGGAGACCCAGTACTTC	CATRDGRTWETQYF
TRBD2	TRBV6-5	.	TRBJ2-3	TGTGCCAGCCAAGCGGGGTTATACACAGATACGCAGTATTTT	CASQAGLYTDTQYF
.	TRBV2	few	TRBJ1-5	TGTGCCAGCACGGGGACACGGACTCAGCCCCAGCATTTT	CASTGTRTQPQHF
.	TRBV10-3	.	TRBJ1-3	TGTGCCATCAGTGAGTCGGCAGGGGAAAGGGGAAACACCATATATTTT	CAISESAGERGNTIYF
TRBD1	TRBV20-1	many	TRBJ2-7	TGCAGTGCGACAGGGATCCACGAGCAGTACTTC	CSATGIHEQYF
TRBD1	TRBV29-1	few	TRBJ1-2	TGCAGCGTTCAGGGACAGGGAAACTATGGCTACACCTTC	CSVQGQGNYGYTF
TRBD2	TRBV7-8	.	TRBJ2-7	TGTGCCAGCAGCTTACGAACTAGCGGGACCTACGAGCAGTACTTC	CASSLRTSGTYEQYF
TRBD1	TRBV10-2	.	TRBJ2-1	TGCGCCAGCAGAGGGACAGCCTACAATGAGCAGTTCTTC	CASRGTAYNEQFF
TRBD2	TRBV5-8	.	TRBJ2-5	TGTGCCAGCAACCCAGCGGGGGGGCGAGAGACCCAGTACTTC	CASNPAGGRETQYF
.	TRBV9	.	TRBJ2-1	TGTGCCAGCAGCGCCCCAGGGGTCTACTACAATGAGCAGTTCTTC	CASSAPGVYYNEQFF
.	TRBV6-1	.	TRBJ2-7	TGTGCCAGCAGTGTAGCCGAGCAGTACTTC	CASSVAEQYF
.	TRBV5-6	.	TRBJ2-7	TGTGCCAGCACCCCCGGCGGGTATTCCTACGAGCAGTACTTC	CASTPGGYSYEQYF
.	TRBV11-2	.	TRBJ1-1	TGTGCCAGCAGCTCATTTCCCAGAGAAGGCACTGAAGCTTTCTTT	CASSSFPREGTEAFF
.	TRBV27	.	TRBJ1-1	TGTGCCAGCAGTTTATCGAGGACACAAAGCAATGAAGCTTTCTTT	CASSLSRTQSNEAFF
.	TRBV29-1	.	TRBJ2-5	TGCAGCGTTCAGAGGGCTAGCGCAAGAGGGGTCCAAGAGACCCAGTACTTC	CSVQRASARGVQETQYF
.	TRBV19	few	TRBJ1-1	TGTGCCAGTAGTATGGGTCCGGGGAGCACTGAAGCTTTCTTT	CASSMGPGSTEAFF